The TCR beta chain described here comes from a study of cytomegalovirus exposure and HLA in healthy donors (dated by TCRdb to 2016 to 2017). In the study overall: An earlier analysis of roughly 610 of the donors reported 276 Gb of sequence data and roughly 120 million unique TCR beta sequences obtained from around 170 million T cells. An early release that covered several hundred HLA-typed donors contained approximately 300 gigabases of sequencing data and around 85 million unique TCR sequences. Of the roughly 400 genotyped donors, 81% fell in the genetic ancestry cluster associated with self-reported Caucasian donors. The study aimed to test whether signatures of past pathogen exposure could be identified by cataloging public T cell receptors. The T cell repertoires of some 700 subjects were profiled by immunosequencing and related to cytomegalovirus serostatus. Besides the first cohort of approximately 670 subjects, a separate validation cohort made up of 120 or so different subjects was used. The study combined high-throughput TCR immunosequencing, statistical association of individual TCRs with disease status, and machine learning to predict cytomegalovirus infection status. A later analysis re-examined previously published TCR beta repertoires from just over 650 donors and added high-resolution HLA genotyping to investigate patterns of TCR occurrence. Rather than drawing on any new phenotypic data, the later analysis identified candidate immune exposures from TCR beta sequences and the way those sequences occurred across donors. To decide whether each TCR beta V gene segment behaved as functional or pseudogenic, an earlier analysis of approximately 600 of the donors relied on high-throughput TCR beta sequencing. Donor age, sex, ethnicity and CMV serostatus were collected together with the repertoire data. A later genetic analysis used genome-wide SNP genotypes for 398 of the 666 donors, treating that subset as a discovery cohort. Every discovery cohort repertoire had been produced on one sequencing platform. HLA typing covered class I and class II loci at four-digit resolution. Typing coverage varied by locus: roughly 620-640 donors for A, B, C, DRB1 and DQB1; 500 to 550 for DQA1; about 600 for DPA1; more than 450 for DPB1. Four to six DR-DQ haplotypes were handled as single units for association and clustering, since linkage in the cohort was strong. Among almost 400 genotyped donors of the cohort, an average of about 240,000 unique TCR beta nucleotide sequences were sequenced per donor, roughly a sixth of them non-productive.

The library was obtained by the immunoSEQ multiplex PCR assay. For the multiplex PCR, a mixture combining 60 forward primers for TCR Vbeta segments and 13 reverse primers for TCR Jbeta segments was used. The CDR3 region of rearranged TCR beta genes was amplified from genomic DNA with a multiplex PCR assay. Amplified TCR beta libraries were sequenced as 87-base-pair reads on the Illumina HiSeq System. In the paper's pipeline: A later analysis tallied 75 million to 95 million unique TCR beta chains across the 650 to 750 repertoires, and 10 million to 11 million of those chains were shared by two or more donors. Raw reads were error-corrected and collapsed into unique sequences with a nearest-neighbor algorithm that merged closely related sequences to remove PCR and sequencing errors. To assign V, D and J gene segments, CDR3 sequences were aligned to IMGT reference sequences. Each retained sequence needed at least a six-nucleotide match to both a V gene segment and a J gene segment. Rearrangements were called productive when the CDR3 lacked stop codons and stayed in frame with V and J; all others were non-productive. Following IMGT convention, CDR3 was defined as the stretch from the second conserved V-encoded cysteine up to the conserved J-encoded phenylalanine. The earlier analysis of about 610 of the donors excluded any sequence lacking an unambiguous match to a single V gene segment. In an earlier analysis of 587 of the donors, V segments were called functional above 56.7% productive rearrangements and were called segregating when the between-donor standard deviation exceeded 5%. To diagnose cytomegalovirus status from the catalog of TCR beta chain sequences, a statistical classification framework was built. In a later analysis, TCR nucleotide sequences were compared against IMGT/GENE-DB human TR gene sequences so that V and J genes could be assigned. In a later analysis, CDR3 sequences and most-parsimonious VDJ recombination scenarios were assigned using the TCRdist pipeline. In a later analysis, every TCR beta chain was defined by the combination of its CDR3 amino acid sequence and its V-gene family, and reads without a unique V-gene family were dropped. In a later analysis, nearly 600 highly shared, low-generation-probability nucleotide sequences were removed to address suspected cross-contamination and a sequencing artifact. In a later analysis, a clonal expansion index was calculated for each public chain from normalized within-repertoire ranks of inferred template counts. Generation probabilities in a later analysis came from a VDJ recombination model fitted to out-of-frame rearrangements, and those results were checked against IGoR. In a later analysis, TCR-TCR, TCR-HLA and TCR-CMV co-occurrence was scored with hypergeometric tests, and a repertoire-size bias correction was applied to TCR pairs. A later analysis estimated false discovery rates by permuting HLA or CMV assignments 20 times. A later analysis grouped co-occurring TCRs with DBSCAN, adding TCRdist sequence similarity when clustering within HLA-allele-positive subsets. For co-occurrence clustering, repertoires with fewer than 30,000 or more than 120,000 public chains were excluded, along with roughly 5 repertoires with anomalous nucleotide sharing. The table was pulled from immuneACCESS by TCRdb, which kept in-frame rearrangements only. Such tables lose some clones; where checked, under half of the loss comes from unresolved V genes, and the rest has no known cause. Clonal size and the V and J genes are those of that table, whereas D and trimming came from the DNA. The table kept for this sample lists approximately 200,000 clones. The top ten clonotypes cover roughly 0.7% of the sample.

The germline V gene sets CDR1 to SGDLS and CDR2 to YYNGEE. Clipping removes 3 bases from V and 4 bases from J, with 4 as the unmatched junction base count. Including the terminal cysteine and phenylalanine, the CDR3 comprises 14 residues. Only the CDR3 part of the read is kept: 42 bases, read in frame from the first base. The research as a whole found: In a later analysis, around 17,000 TCR beta sequences were associated with specific HLA alleles at a false discovery rate of 0.05. Because the 87-base-pair reads could not distinguish some IMGT-functional V segments, including TRBV6-2 and TRBV6-3, those segments were excluded. A cluster of highly shared sequence variants was judged likely to represent a technical artifact of the sequencing pipeline. While some public TCRs were present in many individuals, most TCR sequences turned up only very rarely across donors. In an earlier analysis of roughly 560 of the donors, most TCR beta V segments were observed in productive rearrangements about 90% or about 30% of the time, broadly matching IMGT annotations. Immune exposure information for the cohort was limited to CMV serostatus. The study listed 164 TCR beta chains as associated with cytomegalovirus. In a later analysis, several top co-occurrence clusters were reported to appear linked to parvovirus B19, influenza, CMV and Epstein-Barr virus. Because counts were too low, about 18 rarely observed V segments, including chromosome 9 orphons, were left out of the earlier analysis of 500 to 650 of the donors. When HLA alleles, especially DR and DQ, strongly co-occurred, attributing TCR associations to individual alleles was difficult. V-gene and J-gene trimming of TCR beta chains was associated with a missense DCLRE1C variant in a later genetic analysis, and the association was replicated in an independent cohort. Correlated functional status among segregating V segments might be attributable to linkage disequilibrium, but an unknown experimental factor could not be ruled out. Roughly uniform sequencing depth across donors was assumed in presence/absence analyses, although this assumption may not hold. In a later analysis, the rate of TCR association differed among HLA loci, with DRB1 alleles having the most associated TCRs and HLA-C alleles having the fewest. Compared with equally common non-associated chains, HLA-associated TCR beta chains in a later analysis were more clonally expanded and had lower generation probabilities. A few of the identified cytomegalovirus-associated TCR beta chains were confirmed in vitro to be specific for cytomegalovirus antigens. The cohort was sequenced for TCR beta chains only, and without alpha or paired-chain data the features that could be detected were limited. The authors suggested that the approach could potentially be generalized to other disease states and immunological phenotypes. A further reported finding was that TCR beta sequences accurately predicted the HLA-A and HLA-B alleles for most subjects in the first cohort. In a later genetic analysis, fewer N-insertions in productive TCRs were reported among donors in an Asian-associated ancestry cluster than the approximately 670-donor mean. HLA typing was unavailable for some donors at each locus, so association tests used only the typed subset. According to a later analysis, most CMV-associated TCR beta chains appeared to be HLA-restricted, and the HLA associations seemed to be driven largely by CMV exposure. The classifier was reported to diagnose cytomegalovirus status with high specificity and sensitivity in both the original and validation cohorts.

As concerns this clone: Which antigen it targets is not known.

In total, fewer than 750 healthy bone marrow donors made up the cohort. Cohort members were all nominally healthy when sampled, although unrecorded immune exposures were likely present. The donor tested CMV seronegative, placing the donor among the 300 to 400 seronegative members of the cohort. A peripheral blood sample was provided by each donor, and peripheral blood mononuclear cells were used for TCR beta sequencing. The Qiagen DNeasy Blood Extraction Kit was used to extract genomic DNA from the blood cell samples. The chain is made from TRBV9 and TRBJ2-1, with 7 bases matching TRBD1. This clonotype originated in a boy aged 5-17 years in good health and CMV-seronegative. Sample: PBMCs. The CDR3: CASSAWTGYNEQFF. At the DNA level, the sequence is TGTGCCAGCAGCGCCTGGACAGGATACAATGAGCAGTTCTTC.